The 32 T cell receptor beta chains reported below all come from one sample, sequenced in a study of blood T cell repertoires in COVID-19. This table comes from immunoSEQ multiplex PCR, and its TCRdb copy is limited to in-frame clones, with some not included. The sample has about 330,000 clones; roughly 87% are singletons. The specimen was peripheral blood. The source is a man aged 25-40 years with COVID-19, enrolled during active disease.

The CDR3 region has the DNA TGTGCCAGCAGCCAAGGGTGGGGCGGCGGAAACACCATATATTTT. Encoded protein: CASSQGWGGGNTIYF. The chain links TRBV3-1 (or the pseudogene TRBV3-2) to TRBJ1-3; possibly TRBD1 for D (5 bases). The germline CDR1 and CDR2 sequences are LGHDT and YNNKEL (reference sequence). V lost 1 base and J 4 bases, leaving 11 bases between the germline ends. The CDR3 covers 15 residues.

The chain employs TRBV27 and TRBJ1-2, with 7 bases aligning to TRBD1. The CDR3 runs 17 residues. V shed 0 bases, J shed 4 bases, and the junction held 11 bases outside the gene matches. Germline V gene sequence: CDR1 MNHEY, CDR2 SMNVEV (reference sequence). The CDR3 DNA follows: TGTGCCAGCAGTTTATCCCCCTTCCAGGGGGGACTCTATGGCTACACCTTC. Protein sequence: CASSLSPFQGGLYGYTF.

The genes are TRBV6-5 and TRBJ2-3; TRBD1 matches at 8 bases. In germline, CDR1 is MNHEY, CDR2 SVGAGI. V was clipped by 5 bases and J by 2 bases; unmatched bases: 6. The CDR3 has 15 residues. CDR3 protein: CASSNPTGATDTQYF. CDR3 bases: TGTGCCAGCAGTAACCCGACAGGGGCCACAGATACGCAGTATTTT.

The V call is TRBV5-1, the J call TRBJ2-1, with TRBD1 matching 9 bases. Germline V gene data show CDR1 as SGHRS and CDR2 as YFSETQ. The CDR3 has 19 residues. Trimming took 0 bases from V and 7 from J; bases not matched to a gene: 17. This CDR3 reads CASSLAARPGTGSINEQFF. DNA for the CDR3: TGCGCCAGCAGCTTGGCAGCCCGACCCGGGACAGGGTCGATTAATGAGCAGTTCTTC.

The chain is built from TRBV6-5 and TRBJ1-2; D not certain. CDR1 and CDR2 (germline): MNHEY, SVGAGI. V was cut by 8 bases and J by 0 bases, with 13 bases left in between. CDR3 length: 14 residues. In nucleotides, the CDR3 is TGTGCCAGCTTCCCAACGGGAACTAACTATGGCTACACCTTC. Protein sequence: CASFPTGTNYGYTF.

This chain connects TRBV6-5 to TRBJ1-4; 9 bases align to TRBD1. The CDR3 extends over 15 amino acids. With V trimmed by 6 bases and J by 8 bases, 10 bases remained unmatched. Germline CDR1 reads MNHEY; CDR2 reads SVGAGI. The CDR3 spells CASRPRQGEREKLFF. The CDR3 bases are TGTGCCAGCAGGCCCCGACAGGGGGAAAGGGAAAAACTGTTTTTT.

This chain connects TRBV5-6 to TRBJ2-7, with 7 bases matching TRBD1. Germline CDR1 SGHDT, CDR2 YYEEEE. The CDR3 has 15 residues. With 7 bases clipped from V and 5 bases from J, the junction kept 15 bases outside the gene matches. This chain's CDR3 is CASGSDRVDINEQYF. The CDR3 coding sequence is TGTGCCAGCGGATCAGACAGGGTCGATATTAACGAGCAGTACTTC.

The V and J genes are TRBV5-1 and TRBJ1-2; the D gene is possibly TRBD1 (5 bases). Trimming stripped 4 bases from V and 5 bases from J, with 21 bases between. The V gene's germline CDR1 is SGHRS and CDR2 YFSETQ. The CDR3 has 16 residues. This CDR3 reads CASSRNEAGSGYGYTF. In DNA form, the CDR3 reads TGCGCCAGCAGCCGGAACGAGGCAGGGAGCGGGTATGGCTACACCTTC.

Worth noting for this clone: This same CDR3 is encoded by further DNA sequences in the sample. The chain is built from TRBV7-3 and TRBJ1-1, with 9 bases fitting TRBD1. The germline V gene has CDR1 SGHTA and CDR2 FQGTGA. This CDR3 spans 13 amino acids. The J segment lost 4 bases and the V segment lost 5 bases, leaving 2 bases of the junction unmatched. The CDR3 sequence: CASSLQGATEAFF. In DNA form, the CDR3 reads TGTGCCAGCAGCCTACAGGGGGCCACTGAAGCTTTCTTT.

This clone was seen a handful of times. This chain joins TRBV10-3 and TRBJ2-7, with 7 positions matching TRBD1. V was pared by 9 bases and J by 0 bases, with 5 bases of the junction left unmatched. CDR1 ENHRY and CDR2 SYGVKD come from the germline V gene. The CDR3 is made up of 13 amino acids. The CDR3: CAISTGSSYEQYF. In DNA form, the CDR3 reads TGTGCCATTTCGACAGGGAGCTCCTACGAGCAGTACTTC.

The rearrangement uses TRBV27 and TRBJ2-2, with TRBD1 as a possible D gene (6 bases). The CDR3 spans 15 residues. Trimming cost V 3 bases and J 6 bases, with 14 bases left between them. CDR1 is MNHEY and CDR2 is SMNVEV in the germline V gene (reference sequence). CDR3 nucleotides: TGTGCCAGCAGTTTCCGGGACACCCCACCCGGGGAGCTGTTTTTT. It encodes CASSFRDTPPGELFF.

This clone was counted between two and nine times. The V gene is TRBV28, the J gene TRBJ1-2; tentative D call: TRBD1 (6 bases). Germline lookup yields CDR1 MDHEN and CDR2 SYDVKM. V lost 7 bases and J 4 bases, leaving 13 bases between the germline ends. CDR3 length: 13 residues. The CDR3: CASISQGPYGYTF. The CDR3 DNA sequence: TGTGCCAGCATATCCCAGGGGCCCTATGGCTACACCTTC.

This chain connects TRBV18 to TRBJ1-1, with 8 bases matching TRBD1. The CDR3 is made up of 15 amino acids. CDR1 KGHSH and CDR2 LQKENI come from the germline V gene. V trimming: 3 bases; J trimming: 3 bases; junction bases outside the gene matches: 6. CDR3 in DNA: TGTGCCAGCTCACCCTGGGGACAGGATGACACTGAAGCTTTCTTT. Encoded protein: CASSPWGQDDTEAFF.

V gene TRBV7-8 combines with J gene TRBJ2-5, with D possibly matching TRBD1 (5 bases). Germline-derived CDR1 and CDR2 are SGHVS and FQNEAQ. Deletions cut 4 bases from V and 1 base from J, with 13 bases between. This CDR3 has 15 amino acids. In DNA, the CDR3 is TGTGCCAGCAGCTCGGCTGCAGGGTCCCAAGAGACCCAGTACTTC. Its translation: CASSSAAGSQETQYF.

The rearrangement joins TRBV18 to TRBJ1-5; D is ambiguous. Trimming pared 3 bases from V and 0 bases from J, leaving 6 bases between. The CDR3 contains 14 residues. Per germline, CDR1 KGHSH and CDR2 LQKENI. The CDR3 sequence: CASSPRGSNQPQHF. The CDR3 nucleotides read TGTGCCAGCTCACCTCGGGGTAGCAATCAGCCCCAGCATTTT. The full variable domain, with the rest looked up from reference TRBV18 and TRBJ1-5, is NAGVMQNPRHLVRRRGQEARLRCSPMKGHSHVYWYRQLPEEGLKFMVYLQKENIIDESGMPKERFSAEFPKEGPSILRIQQVVRGDSAAYFCASSPRGSNQPQHFGDGTRLSIL.

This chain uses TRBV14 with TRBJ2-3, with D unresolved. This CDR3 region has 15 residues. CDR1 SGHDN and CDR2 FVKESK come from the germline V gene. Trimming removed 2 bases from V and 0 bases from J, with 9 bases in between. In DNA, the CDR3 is TGTGCCAGCAGCCAAAACTTCGCTAGCACAGATACGCAGTATTTT. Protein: CASSQNFASTDTQYF.

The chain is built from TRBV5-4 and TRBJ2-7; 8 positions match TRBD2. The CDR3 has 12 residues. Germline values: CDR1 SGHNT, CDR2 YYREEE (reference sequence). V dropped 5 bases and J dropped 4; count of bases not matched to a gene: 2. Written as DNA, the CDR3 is TGTGCCAGCAGTACTAGCGGTTACGAGCAGTACTTC. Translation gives CASSTSGYEQYF.

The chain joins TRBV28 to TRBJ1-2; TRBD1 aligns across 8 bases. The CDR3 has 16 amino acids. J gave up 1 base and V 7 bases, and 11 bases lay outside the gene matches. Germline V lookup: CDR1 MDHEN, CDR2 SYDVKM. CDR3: CASNPGGSAGNYGYTF. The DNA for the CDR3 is TGTGCCAGCAATCCAGGGGGCAGCGCGGGTAACTATGGCTACACCTTC.

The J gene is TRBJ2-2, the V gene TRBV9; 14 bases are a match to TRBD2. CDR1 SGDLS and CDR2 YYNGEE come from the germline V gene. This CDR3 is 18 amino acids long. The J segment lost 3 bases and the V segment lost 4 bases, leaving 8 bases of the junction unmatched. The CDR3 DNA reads TGTGCCAGCAGCTTCCGGGGACTAGCGGGGGTGGACACCGGGGAGCTGTTTTTT. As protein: CASSFRGLAGVDTGELFF.

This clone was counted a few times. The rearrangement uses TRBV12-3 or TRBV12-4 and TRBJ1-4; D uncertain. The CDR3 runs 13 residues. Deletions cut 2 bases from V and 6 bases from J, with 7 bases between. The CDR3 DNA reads TGTGCCAGCAGTTTAAGGAGGGATGAAAAACTGTTTTTT. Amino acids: CASSLRRDEKLFF.

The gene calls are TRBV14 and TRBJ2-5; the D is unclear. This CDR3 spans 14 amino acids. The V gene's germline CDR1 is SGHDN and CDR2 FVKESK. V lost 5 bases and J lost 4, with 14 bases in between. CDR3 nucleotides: TGTGCCAGCAGCTCCTTAGTTGGGCGAGAGACCCAGTACTTC. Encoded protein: CASSSLVGRETQYF.

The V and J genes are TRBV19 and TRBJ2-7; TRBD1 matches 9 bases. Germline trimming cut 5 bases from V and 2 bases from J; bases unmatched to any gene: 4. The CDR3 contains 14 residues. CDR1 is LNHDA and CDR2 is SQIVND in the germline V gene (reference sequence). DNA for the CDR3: TGTGCCAGTAGTTGGGACAGGGATACCTACGAGCAGTACTTC. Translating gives CASSWDRDTYEQYF.

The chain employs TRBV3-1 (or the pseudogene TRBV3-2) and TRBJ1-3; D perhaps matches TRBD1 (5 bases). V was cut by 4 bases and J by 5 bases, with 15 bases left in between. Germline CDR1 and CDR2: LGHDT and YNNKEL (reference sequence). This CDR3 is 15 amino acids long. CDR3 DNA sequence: TGTGCCAGCAGCCCCCGGCAGGGTGTTAGAAACACCATATATTTT. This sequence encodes CASSPRQGVRNTIYF.

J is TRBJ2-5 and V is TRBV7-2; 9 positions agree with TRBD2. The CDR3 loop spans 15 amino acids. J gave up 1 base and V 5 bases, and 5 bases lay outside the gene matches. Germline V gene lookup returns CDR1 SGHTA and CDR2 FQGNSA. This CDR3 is CASSLTSGPQETQYF. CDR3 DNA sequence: TGTGCCAGCAGCCTTACTAGCGGGCCCCAAGAGACCCAGTACTTC.

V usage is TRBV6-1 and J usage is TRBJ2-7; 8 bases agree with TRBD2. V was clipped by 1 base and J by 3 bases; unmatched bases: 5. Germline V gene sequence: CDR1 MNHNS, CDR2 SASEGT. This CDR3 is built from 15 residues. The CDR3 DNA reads TGTGCCAGCAGTGAAGGACTAGCGTTTAACTACGAGCAGTACTTC. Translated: CASSEGLAFNYEQYF.

The DNA for the CDR3 is TGTGCCATCAGTGACCTGGGGGAGGGTCGAGGCTACACCTTC. Amino acids: CAISDLGEGRGYTF. The chain is built from TRBV10-3 and TRBJ1-2, with D possibly TRBD1 on 5 matching bases. Per the germline V gene, CDR1 is ENHRY and CDR2 is SYGVKD. V was shortened by 3 bases and J by 8 bases, with 16 bases between the two germline ends. This CDR3 has 14 residues.

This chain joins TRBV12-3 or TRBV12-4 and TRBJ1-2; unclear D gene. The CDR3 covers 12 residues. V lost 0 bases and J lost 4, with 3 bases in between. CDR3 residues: CASSLARYGYTF. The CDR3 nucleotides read TGTGCCAGCAGTTTAGCCCGCTATGGCTACACCTTC.

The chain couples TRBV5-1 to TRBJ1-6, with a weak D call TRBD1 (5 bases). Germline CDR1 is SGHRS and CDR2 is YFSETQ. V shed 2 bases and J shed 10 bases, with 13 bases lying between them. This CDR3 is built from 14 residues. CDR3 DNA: TGCGCCAGCAGCTTTGGAGGGACGGGATCACCCCTCCACTTT. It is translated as CASSFGGTGSPLHF.

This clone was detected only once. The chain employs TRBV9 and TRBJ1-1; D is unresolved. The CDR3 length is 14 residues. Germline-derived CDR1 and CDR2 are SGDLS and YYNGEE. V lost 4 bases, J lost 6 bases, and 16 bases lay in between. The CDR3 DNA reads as TGTGCCAGCAGCCCCGAGGTGGCGTTGGCTGAAGCTTTCTTT. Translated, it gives CASSPEVALAEAFF.

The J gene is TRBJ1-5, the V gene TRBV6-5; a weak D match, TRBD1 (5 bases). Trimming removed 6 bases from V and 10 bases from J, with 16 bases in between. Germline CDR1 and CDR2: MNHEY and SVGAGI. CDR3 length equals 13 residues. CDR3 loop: CASSPGPQGPQHF. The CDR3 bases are TGTGCCAGCAGCCCCGGGCCTCAGGGTCCCCAGCATTTT.

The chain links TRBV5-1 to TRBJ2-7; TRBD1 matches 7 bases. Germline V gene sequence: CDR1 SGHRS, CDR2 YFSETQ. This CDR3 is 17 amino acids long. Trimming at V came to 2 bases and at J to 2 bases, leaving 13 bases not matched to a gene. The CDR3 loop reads CASSLRSSGQPTYEQYF. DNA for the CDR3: TGCGCCAGCAGCTTAAGGAGTTCGGGACAGCCAACCTACGAGCAGTACTTC.

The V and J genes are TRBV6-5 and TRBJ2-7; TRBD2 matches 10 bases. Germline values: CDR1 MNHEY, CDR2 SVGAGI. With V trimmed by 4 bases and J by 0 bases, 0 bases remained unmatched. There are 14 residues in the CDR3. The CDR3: CASSWTSGSYEQYF. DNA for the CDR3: TGTGCCAGCAGTTGGACTAGCGGCTCCTACGAGCAGTACTTC.